The source of this T cell receptor (beta chain) is a study of blood T cell repertoires in COVID-19. The method was immunoSEQ multiplex PCR; TCRdb's version includes in-frame clones alone and lacks a portion of them. Seen here are about 70,000 clones, around 83% observed once, and the top ten hold around 6.9%. Germline-derived CDR1 and CDR2 are MDHEN and SYDVKM. Trimming pared 1 base from V and 0 bases from J, leaving 9 bases between. The CDR3 has 15 amino acids. This sequence originates from a man aged 25-45 years with COVID-19, enrolled during active disease. The sample consisted of peripheral blood. The chain couples TRBV28 to TRBJ1-1; TRBD1 is a possible D gene (5 bases). This CDR3 reads CASSLLGRVNTEAFF. The CDR3 DNA sequence: TGTGCCAGCAGTTTATTGGGCAGGGTGAACACTGAAGCTTTCTTT.